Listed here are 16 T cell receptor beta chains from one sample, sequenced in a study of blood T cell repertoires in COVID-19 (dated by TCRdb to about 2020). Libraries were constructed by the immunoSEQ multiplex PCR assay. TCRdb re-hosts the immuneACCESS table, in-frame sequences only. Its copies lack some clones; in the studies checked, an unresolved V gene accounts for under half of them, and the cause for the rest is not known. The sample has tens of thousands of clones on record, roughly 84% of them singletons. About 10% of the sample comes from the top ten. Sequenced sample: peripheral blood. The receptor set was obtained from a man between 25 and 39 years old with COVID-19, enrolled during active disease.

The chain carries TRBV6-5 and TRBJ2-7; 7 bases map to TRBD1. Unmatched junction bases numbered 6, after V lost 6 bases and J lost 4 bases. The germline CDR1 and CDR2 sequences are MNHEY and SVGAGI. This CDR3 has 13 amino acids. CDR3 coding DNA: TGTGCCAGCAGCGCGGACAGGCGGTACGAGCAGTACTTC. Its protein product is CASSADRRYEQYF.

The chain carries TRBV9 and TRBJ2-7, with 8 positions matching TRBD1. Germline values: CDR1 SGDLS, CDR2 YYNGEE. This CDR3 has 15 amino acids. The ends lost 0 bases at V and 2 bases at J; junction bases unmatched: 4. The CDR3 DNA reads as TGTGCCAGCAGCGTAGAAGGGACAGGTCCCTACGAGCAGTACTTC. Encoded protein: CASSVEGTGPYEQYF.

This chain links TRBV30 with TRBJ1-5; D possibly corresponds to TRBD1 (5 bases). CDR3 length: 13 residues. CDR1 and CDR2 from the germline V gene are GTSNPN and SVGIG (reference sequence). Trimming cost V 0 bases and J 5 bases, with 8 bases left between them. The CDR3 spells CAWSVARDQPQHF. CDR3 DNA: TGTGCCTGGAGTGTAGCCAGGGATCAGCCCCAGCATTTT.

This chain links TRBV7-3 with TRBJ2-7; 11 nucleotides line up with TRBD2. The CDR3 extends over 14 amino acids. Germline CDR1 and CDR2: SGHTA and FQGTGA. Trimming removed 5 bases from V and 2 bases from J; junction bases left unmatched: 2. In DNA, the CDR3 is TGTGCCAGCAGCAAGACTAGCGGGACCTACGAGCAGTACTTC. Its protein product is CASSKTSGTYEQYF.

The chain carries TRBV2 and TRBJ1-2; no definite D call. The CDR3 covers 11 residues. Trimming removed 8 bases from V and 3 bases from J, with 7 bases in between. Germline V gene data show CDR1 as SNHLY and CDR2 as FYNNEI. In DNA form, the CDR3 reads TGTGCCAGCGGGCCTGACTATGGCTACACCTTC. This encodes CASGPDYGYTF.

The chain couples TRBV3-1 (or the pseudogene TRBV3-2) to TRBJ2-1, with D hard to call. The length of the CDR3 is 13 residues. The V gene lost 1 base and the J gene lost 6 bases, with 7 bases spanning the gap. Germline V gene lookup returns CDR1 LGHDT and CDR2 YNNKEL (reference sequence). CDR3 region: CASSQASVNEQFF. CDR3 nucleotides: TGTGCCAGCAGCCAAGCGTCCGTCAATGAGCAGTTCTTC.

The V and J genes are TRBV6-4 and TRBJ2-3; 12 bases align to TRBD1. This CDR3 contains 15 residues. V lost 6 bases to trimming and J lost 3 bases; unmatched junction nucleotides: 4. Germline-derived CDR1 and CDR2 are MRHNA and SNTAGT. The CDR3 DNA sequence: TGTGCCAGCAGCCCGGGACAGGGGGCAACAGATACGCAGTATTTT. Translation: CASSPGQGATDTQYF.

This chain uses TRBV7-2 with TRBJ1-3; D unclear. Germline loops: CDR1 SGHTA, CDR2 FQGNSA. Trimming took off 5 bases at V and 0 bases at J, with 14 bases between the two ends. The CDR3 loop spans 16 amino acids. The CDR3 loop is CASSLRALSSGNTIYF. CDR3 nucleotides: TGTGCCAGCAGCCTGCGGGCCCTGAGCTCTGGAAACACCATATATTTT. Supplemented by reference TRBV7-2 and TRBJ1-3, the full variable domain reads GAGVSQSPSNKVTEKGKDVELRCDPISGHTALYWYRQSLGQGLEFLIYFQGNSAPDKSGLPSDRFSAERTGGSVSTLTIQRTQQEDSAVYLCASSLRALSSGNTIYFGEGSWLTVV.

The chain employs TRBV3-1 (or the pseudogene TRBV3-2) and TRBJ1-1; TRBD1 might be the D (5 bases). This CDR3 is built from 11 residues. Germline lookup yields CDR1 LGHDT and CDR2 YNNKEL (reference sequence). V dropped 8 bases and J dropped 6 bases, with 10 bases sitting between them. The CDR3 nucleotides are TGTGCCAGCCGGGGGACGGCTGAAGCTTTCTTT. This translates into CASRGTAEAFF.

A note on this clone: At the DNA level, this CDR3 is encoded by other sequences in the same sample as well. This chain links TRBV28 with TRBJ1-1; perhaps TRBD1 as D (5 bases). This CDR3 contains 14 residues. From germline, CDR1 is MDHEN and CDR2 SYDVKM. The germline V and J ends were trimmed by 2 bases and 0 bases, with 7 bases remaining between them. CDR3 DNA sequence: TGTGCCAGCAGTTTAAGGGGTCTGAACACTGAAGCTTTCTTT. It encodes CASSLRGLNTEAFF.

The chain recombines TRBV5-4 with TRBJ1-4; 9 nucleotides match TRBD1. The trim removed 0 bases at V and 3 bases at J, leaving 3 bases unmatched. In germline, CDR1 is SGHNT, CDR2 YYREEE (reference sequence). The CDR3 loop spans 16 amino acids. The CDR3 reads CASSLGGQGSNEKLFF. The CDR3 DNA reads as TGTGCCAGCAGCTTGGGCGGACAGGGGTCTAATGAAAAACTGTTTTTT.

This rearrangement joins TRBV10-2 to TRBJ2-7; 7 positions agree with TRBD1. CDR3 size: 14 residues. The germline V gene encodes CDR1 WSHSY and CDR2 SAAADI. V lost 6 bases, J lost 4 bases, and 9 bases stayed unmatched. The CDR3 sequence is CASRPRGLGYEQYF. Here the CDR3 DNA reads TGCGCCAGCAGACCGAGGGGGCTGGGATACGAGCAGTACTTC.

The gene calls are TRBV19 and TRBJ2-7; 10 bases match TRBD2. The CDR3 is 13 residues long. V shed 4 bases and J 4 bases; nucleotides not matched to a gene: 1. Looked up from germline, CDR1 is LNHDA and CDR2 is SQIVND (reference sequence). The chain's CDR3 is CASSTGLAYEQYF. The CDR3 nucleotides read TGTGCCAGTAGTACGGGACTAGCGTACGAGCAGTACTTC.

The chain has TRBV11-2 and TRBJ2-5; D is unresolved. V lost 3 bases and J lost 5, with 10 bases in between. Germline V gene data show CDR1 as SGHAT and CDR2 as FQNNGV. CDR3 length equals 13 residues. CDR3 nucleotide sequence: TGTGCCAGCAGCTTTGGTCCCGGGGAGACCCAGTACTTC. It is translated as CASSFGPGETQYF.

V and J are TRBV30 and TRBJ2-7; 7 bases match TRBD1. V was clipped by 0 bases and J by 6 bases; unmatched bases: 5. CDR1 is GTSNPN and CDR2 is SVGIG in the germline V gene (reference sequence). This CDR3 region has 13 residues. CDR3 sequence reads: CAWSVRQGREQYF. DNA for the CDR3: TGTGCCTGGAGTGTCCGACAGGGTCGCGAGCAGTACTTC.

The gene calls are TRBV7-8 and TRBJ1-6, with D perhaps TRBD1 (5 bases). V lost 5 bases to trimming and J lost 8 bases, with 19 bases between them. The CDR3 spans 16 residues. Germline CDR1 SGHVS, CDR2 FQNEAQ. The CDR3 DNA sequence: TGTGCCAGCAGCCCCGTCGGGGGGGTAGGTTATTCACCCCTCCACTTT. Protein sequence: CASSPVGGVGYSPLHF.